This passage covers 13 T cell receptor beta chains from one sample sequenced in a study of HIV-infected patients and healthy controls. 400 to 550 ng RNA was reverse transcribed with alpha and beta constant-region primers. Each of the alpha and beta chains got its own library through chain-specific third strand synthesis with indices. TCRdb reanalysed the 5' RACE reads using MiXCR and keeps one entry per CDR3 protein. Of about 8,000 distinct CDR3 sequences in the sample, 6.7% were seen once. Follow-up blood was drawn about 14 weeks, roughly three months, after antiretroviral therapy began. No cell fractionation was done, so the repertoire covers all unsorted peripheral blood T cells. Sample: blood, taken during antiretroviral therapy. These TCRs come from an adult with HIV infection.

This clonotype is labeled medium-sized. This beta chain slipped into a library made for alpha chains as a stray read, so its size is not meaningful. The chain links TRBV7-2 to TRBJ2-3, with D maybe TRBD1 (6 bases). The germline CDR1 and CDR2 sequences are SGHTA and FQGNSA. With 5 bases removed from V and 1 base from J, the gap between germline ends came to 13 bases. This CDR3 has 15 residues. CDR3 region: CASSPDAGGTDTQYF. DNA for the CDR3: TGTGCCAGCAGCCCAGACGCAGGGGGCACAGATACGCAGTATTTT.

The table lists this clonotype with many counts. In a library made to pick up alpha chains, this beta chain is a stray read with a size that means little. CDR3 loop: CAISEDTTSTDTQYF. CDR3 sequence (DNA): TGTGCCATCAGCGAAGACACCACTAGCACAGATACGCAGTATTTT. This sequence joins TRBV10-3 and TRBJ2-3; D gene uncertain. CDR1 is ENHRY, CDR2 SYGVKD, per germline. With 6 bases removed from V and 0 bases from J, the gap between germline ends came to 13 bases. CDR3 size: 15 residues.

This clonotype is classed as medium-sized. This beta chain is a stray sequence in a library constructed for alpha chains; its clone size is not meaningful. The chain uses TRBV25-1 and TRBJ1-1; no clear D. CDR1 is MGHDK, CDR2 SYGVNS, per germline. The length of the CDR3 is 13 residues. Trimming took off 1 base at V and 8 bases at J, with 11 bases between the two ends. CDR3 region: CASSELDRAEAFF. In DNA form, the CDR3 reads TGTGCCAGCAGTGAATTAGACCGGGCGGAAGCTTTCTTT. The variable domain in full, with the rest retrieved from reference TRBV25-1 and TRBJ1-1, is EADIYQTPRYLVIGTGKKITLECSQTMGHDKMYWYQQDPGMELHLIHYSYGVNSTEKGDLSSESTVSRIRTEHFPLTLESARPSHTSQYLCASSELDRAEAFFGQGTRLTVV.

On this clonotype itself: This beta chain appears as a stray read in a library generated for alpha chains; its size is not informative. This chain uses TRBV7-9 with TRBJ2-1, with D hard to call. Trimming removed 5 bases at V and 7 bases at J, with 6 bases between. This CDR3 has 11 amino acids. The germline gives CDR1 SEHNR, CDR2 FQNEAQ (reference sequence). The CDR3 sequence: CASSLGNEQFF. The CDR3 DNA is TGTGCCAGCAGCCTGGGGAATGAGCAGTTCTTC. Full variable domain (rest looked up from reference TRBV7-9 and TRBJ2-1): DTGVSQNPRHKITKRGQNVTFRCDPISEHNRLYWYRQTLGQGPEFLTYFQNEAQLEKSRLLSDRFSAERPKGSFSTLEIQRTEQGDSAMYLCASSLGNEQFFGPGTRLTVL.

This clonotype was recorded many times. This beta chain is a stray sequence in a library constructed for alpha chains; its clone size is not meaningful. V is TRBV10-3 and J is TRBJ2-1, with 8 bases that match TRBD1. Germline V lookup: CDR1 ENHRY, CDR2 SYGVKD. This CDR3 spans 12 amino acids. Trimming took 10 bases from V and 7 from J; bases not matched to a gene: 6. The DNA of the CDR3 is TGTGCCACCGACAGGGGAGTGAATGAGCAGTTCTTC. Residues: CATDRGVNEQFF.

This clonotype has ten or more counts. Since the library was made to target alpha chains, this beta chain is a stray read and its abundance is not meaningful. The J gene is TRBJ2-6, the V gene TRBV4-1; no reliable D call. Deletions cut 0 bases from V and 0 bases from J, with 9 bases between. The CDR3 has 17 amino acids. The V gene's germline CDR1 is MGHRA and CDR2 YSYEKL. CDR3 nucleotides: TGCGCCAGCAGCCAAGATCTCGCGCTCTCTGGGGCCAACGTCCTGACTTTC. This translates into CASSQDLALSGANVLTF.

This clonotype is medium-sized by share. With the library built for alpha chains, this beta chain is off target and its frequency is not meaningful. The chain uses TRBV6-6 and TRBJ1-5, with a tentative D call TRBD1 (6 bases). Germline loops: CDR1 MNHNY, CDR2 SVGAGI (reference sequence). Trimming shortened V by 6 bases and J by 0 bases, and 6 bases separated the two germline ends. The CDR3 totals 13 residues. CDR3 DNA sequence: TGTGCCAGCAGGGACAGTAGCAATCAGCCCCAGCATTTT. It specifies CASRDSSNQPQHF.

This clonotype was seen at least ten times. A library made for alpha chains picked up this beta chain off target, so its size means little. The genes are TRBV11-2 and TRBJ1-6; no clear D gene. Trimming removed 5 bases at V and 3 bases at J, with 11 bases between. Per the germline V gene, CDR1 is SGHAT and CDR2 is FQNNGV. CDR3 length: 15 amino acids. This CDR3 reads CASSPGRVYNSPLHF. CDR3 nucleotide sequence: TGTGCCAGCAGCCCGGGTCGGGTCTATAATTCACCCCTCCACTTT.

The table lists this clonotype with many counts. With the library built for alpha chains, this beta chain is off target and its frequency is not meaningful. The rearrangement uses TRBV7-6 and TRBJ2-3; 13 nucleotides agree with TRBD2. With 2 bases clipped from V and 4 bases from J, the junction kept 3 bases outside the gene matches. Germline V CDR1 and CDR2: SGHVS, FNYEAQ. The CDR3 has 16 amino acids. The CDR3 region is CASSLTSGRAPDTQYF. The CDR3 coding sequence is TGTGCCAGCAGCTTAACTAGCGGGAGGGCCCCAGATACGCAGTATTTT.

This clonotype was recorded at least ten times. A library prepared for alpha chains yielded this beta chain as an off-target read; its size is of little meaning. The J gene is TRBJ2-1, the V gene TRBV9, with 13 bases lining up with TRBD2. The CDR3 runs to 20 residues. Losses at the gene ends were 4 bases for V and 0 bases for J; bases not matched to a gene: 13. Germline V lookup: CDR1 SGDLS, CDR2 YYNGEE. As DNA, the CDR3 is TGTGCCAGCAGCCTACTCCCTCGGACTAGCGGGGGTAGCTCCTACAATGAGCAGTTCTTC. It translates to CASSLLPRTSGGSSYNEQFF.

For this clonotype: This beta chain turned up in a library designed for alpha chains; as an off-target read, its abundance says little. The chain has TRBV7-2 and TRBJ2-3; 7 bases map to TRBD2. The J segment lost 10 bases and the V segment lost 5 bases, leaving 15 bases of the junction unmatched. The CDR3 contains 15 residues. Germline assignment: CDR1 SGHTA and CDR2 FQGNSA. CDR3 sequence (DNA): TGTGCCAGCAGCCGAGTCGGGACTACCCCCTCCGCGCAGTATTTT. This translates into CASSRVGTTPSAQYF.

About this clonotype itself: This beta chain is a stray sequence in a library constructed for alpha chains; its clone size is not meaningful. This sequence joins TRBV29-1 and TRBJ1-2; 10 bases agree with TRBD1. This CDR3 contains 13 residues. J was trimmed by 2 bases and V by 7 bases; bases with no gene match: 4. The germline gives CDR1 SQVTM, CDR2 ANQGSEA. CDR3 DNA: TGCAGCGGGGGGACAGGGGAGAACTATGGCTACACCTTC. Its translation is CSGGTGENYGYTF.

Concerning this clonotype: Little can be read into the size of this beta chain, an off-target read in a library designed for alpha chains. V is TRBV29-1 and J is TRBJ2-7; D perhaps matches TRBD1 (6 bases). Germline loops: CDR1 SQVTM, CDR2 ANQGSEA. This CDR3 spans 15 amino acids. The germline V and J ends were trimmed by 4 bases and 2 bases, with 18 bases remaining between them. CDR3 bases: TGCAGCGTTGTGACGGGACACTCGGCCACCTACGAGCAGTACTTC. It specifies CSVVTGHSATYEQYF.